A selection of T cell receptor beta chains follows, all from one sample in a study of cytomegalovirus exposure and HLA in healthy donors. Here immunoSEQ multiplex PCR was the method, and the copy in TCRdb shows in-frame clones only, minus some. The sample gives approximately 190,000 clones, over 80% of which show up once; approximately 6% is in the top ten. The sequencing sample was made of PBMCs. These TCRs come from a man between 40 and 49 years old in good health and CMV-seropositive. The CDR3 runs from the conserved cysteine through the conserved F or W. A D gene is named only where the DNA matches it firmly. Not every row has a clone size; where given, it reads once, few, many or a size class.

.,.,TRBJ1-4,TRBV30,CACRGGRELPNEKLFF,TGTGCCTGCCGCGGGGGGCGCGAGTTGCCAAATGAAAAACTGTTTTTT
.,.,TRBJ1-1,TRBV11-2,CASSLGVGASVRSEAFF,TGTGCCAGCAGCTTAGGGGTAGGGGCCTCGGTAAGGTCTGAAGCTTTCTTT
.,TRBD1,TRBJ1-4,TRBV19,CASSIQQGKNEKLFF,TGTGCCAGTAGTATACAACAGGGGAAGAATGAAAAACTGTTTTTT
.,TRBD1,TRBJ1-1,TRBV28,CASSLVQGNRVEAFF,TGTGCCAGCAGTTTAGTACAGGGGAATCGTGTTGAAGCTTTCTTT
.,.,TRBJ1-3,TRBV9,CASSATGTGNTIYF,TGTGCCAGCAGCGCCACAGGGACTGGAAACACCATATATTTT
.,TRBD1,TRBJ2-2,TRBV4-1,CASSQDGQGGQVEGTGELFF,TGCGCCAGCAGCCAAGATGGCCAGGGGGGACAGGTGGAGGGCACCGGGGAGCTGTTTTTT
.,.,TRBJ1-5,TRBV5-4,CASSPSAGSNQPQHF,TGTGCCAGCAGCCCCTCAGCGGGTAGCAATCAGCCCCAGCATTTT
.,TRBD1,TRBJ1-4,TRBV7-9,CASNKPGGTEKLFF,TGTGCCAGCAACAAACCAGGGGGTACTGAAAAACTGTTTTTT
.,TRBD2,TRBJ2-1,TRBV4-3,CASSRLLAGGNEQFF,TGCGCCAGCAGCCGACTCCTAGCGGGGGGGAATGAGCAGTTCTTC
.,.,TRBJ2-2,TRBV6-1,CASSGRVGGSTGELFF,TGTGCCAGCAGTGGGCGTGTGGGGGGATCCACCGGGGAGCTGTTTTTT
.,.,TRBJ1-1,TRBV18,CASSPSQETTLNTEAFF,TGTGCCAGCTCACCATCGCAAGAGACGACATTGAACACTGAAGCTTTCTTT
.,TRBD2,TRBJ2-7,TRBV7-3,CASSLTPGGFGASGRANEQYF,TGTGCCAGCAGCTTAACTCCTGGGGGTTTCGGGGCTAGCGGACGGGCGAACGAGCAGTACTTC
.,.,TRBJ1-4,TRBV5-4,CASSLWAVNEKLFF,TGTGCCAGCAGCTTGTGGGCAGTTAATGAAAAACTGTTTTTT
few,.,TRBJ2-7,TRBV29-1,CSVKNPGESWEQYF,TGCAGCGTCAAAAATCCGGGGGAGTCCTGGGAGCAGTACTTC
.,TRBD1,TRBJ1-2,TRBV7-3,CASSQTGRGNYGYTF,TGTGCCAGCAGCCAAACGGGCAGGGGGAACTATGGCTACACCTTC
.,TRBD2,TRBJ2-7,TRBV27,CASSLSASGVNYEQYF,TGTGCCAGCAGTTTATCAGCTAGCGGGGTTAACTACGAGCAGTACTTC
few,TRBD1,TRBJ1-2,TRBV7-9,CASSLDRGHDGYTF,TGTGCCAGCAGCCTAGACAGGGGGCACGATGGCTACACCTTC
.,TRBD2,TRBJ2-1,TRBV7-9,CASSLVGGAGGNEQFF,TGTGCCAGCAGCTTAGTGGGGGGGGCGGGAGGCAATGAGCAGTTCTTC
.,TRBD1,TRBJ2-1,TRBV7-2,CASSFRTGPYNEQFF,TGTGCCAGCAGCTTCAGGACAGGGCCCTACAATGAGCAGTTCTTC
.,TRBD1,TRBJ2-7,TRBV5-1,CASSPGTGALAEQYF,TGCGCCAGCAGCCCCGGGACAGGGGCCCTCGCCGAGCAGTACTTC
once,.,TRBJ1-2,TRBV7-3,CASSLTAMGGVRGYTF,TGTGCCAGCAGCTTAACGGCGATGGGGGGGGTGCGTGGCTACACCTTC
once,TRBD1,TRBJ1-6,TRBV9,CASSKLQGAGSPLHF,TGTGCCAGCAGCAAACTACAGGGGGCTGGGTCACCCCTCCACTTT
.,.,TRBJ2-7,TRBV5-4,CASSLKPGLSSYEQYF,TGTGCCAGCAGCTTGAAACCGGGACTGAGCTCCTACGAGCAGTACTTC
.,.,TRBJ2-7,TRBV27,CASSPSLTPDLYYEQYF,TGTGCCAGCAGTCCGTCCCTAACGCCCGATCTATACTACGAGCAGTACTTC
.,.,TRBJ2-1,TRBV7-2,CASSLIRAGPPNEQFF,TGTGCCAGCAGCTTAATAAGGGCGGGACCCCCCAATGAGCAGTTCTTC
.,TRBD1,TRBJ1-5,TRBV13,CASSRGRDRNQPQHF,TGTGCCAGCAGCCGGGGCCGGGACAGAAATCAGCCCCAGCATTTT
.,.,TRBJ2-6,TRBV19,CASSSYWSGANVLTF,TGTGCCAGTAGTTCCTATTGGTCTGGGGCCAACGTCCTGACTTTC
.,.,TRBJ1-4,TRBV6-6,CASTLRVHGDSEKLFF,TGTGCCAGCACCTTACGGGTCCATGGTGATAGTGAAAAACTGTTTTTT
once,.,TRBJ2-1,TRBV21-1,CASSKLGTSRPSYNEQFF,TGTGCCAGCAGCAAACTGGGGACTAGCCGACCCTCCTACAATGAGCAGTTCTTC
few,TRBD1,TRBJ2-7,TRBV9,CASSVTGGDEQYF,TGTGCCAGCAGCGTCACAGGGGGCGACGAGCAGTACTTC
once,TRBD1,TRBJ1-2,TRBV7-9,CASSSGQKNYGYTF,TGTGCCAGCAGCTCGGGACAGAAAAACTATGGCTACACCTTC
.,.,TRBJ1-5,TRBV9,CASSPGGGPGNQPQHF,TGTGCCAGCAGCCCCGGGGGAGGTCCGGGCAATCAGCCCCAGCATTTT
.,.,TRBJ2-2,TRBV25-1,CASSPYTGELFF,TGTGCCAGCAGCCCTTACACCGGGGAGCTGTTTTTT
.,TRBD2,TRBJ2-7,TRBV19,CASSWSGGPSYEQYF,TGTGCCAGTAGCTGGAGCGGGGGGCCTTCCTACGAGCAGTACTTC
.,TRBD1,TRBJ1-5,TRBV4-3,CASSQGDRGAGPIQPQHF,TGCGCCAGCAGCCAAGGGGACAGGGGTGCGGGTCCTATTCAGCCCCAGCATTTT
few,.,TRBJ1-1,TRBV28,CASDGVGDTEAFF,TGTGCCAGCGACGGGGTCGGGGACACTGAAGCTTTCTTT
.,.,TRBJ1-1,TRBV7-9,CSSRRDDAEAFF,TGTTCCAGCAGGAGGGATGACGCTGAAGCTTTCTTT
once,.,TRBJ1-2,TRBV30,CAWGDGGYGYTF,TGTGCCTGGGGGGACGGGGGGTATGGCTACACCTTC
.,TRBD1,TRBJ2-7,TRBV29-1,CSFINVRTGVNEQYF,TGCAGCTTTATAAACGTACGAACAGGGGTAAACGAGCAGTACTTC
.,TRBD2,TRBJ2-3,TRBV5-1,CASTITKRGTTDTQYF,TGCGCCAGCACCATAACTAAGCGGGGTACTACAGATACGCAGTATTTT
.,.,TRBJ2-7,TRBV5-1,CASSMFLGTTYEQYF,TGCGCCAGCAGCATGTTCCTCGGGACAACCTACGAGCAGTACTTC
.,TRBD2,TRBJ2-1,TRBV29-1,CSVEVPAGNRNEQFF,TGCAGCGTTGAAGTGCCAGCGGGGAACCGAAATGAGCAGTTCTTC
.,TRBD1,TRBJ2-1,TRBV15,CATGTGFGQGNNEQFF,TGTGCCACCGGCACAGGATTCGGACAGGGGAACAATGAGCAGTTCTTC
few,TRBD1,TRBJ2-7,TRBV5-1,CASSLRQGAYEQYF,TGCGCCAGCAGCTTAAGACAGGGGGCTTACGAGCAGTACTTC
.,TRBD2,TRBJ2-7,TRBV4-3,CASSHAGGLSYEQYF,TGCGCCAGCAGCCATGCGGGGGGCCTCTCCTACGAGCAGTACTTC